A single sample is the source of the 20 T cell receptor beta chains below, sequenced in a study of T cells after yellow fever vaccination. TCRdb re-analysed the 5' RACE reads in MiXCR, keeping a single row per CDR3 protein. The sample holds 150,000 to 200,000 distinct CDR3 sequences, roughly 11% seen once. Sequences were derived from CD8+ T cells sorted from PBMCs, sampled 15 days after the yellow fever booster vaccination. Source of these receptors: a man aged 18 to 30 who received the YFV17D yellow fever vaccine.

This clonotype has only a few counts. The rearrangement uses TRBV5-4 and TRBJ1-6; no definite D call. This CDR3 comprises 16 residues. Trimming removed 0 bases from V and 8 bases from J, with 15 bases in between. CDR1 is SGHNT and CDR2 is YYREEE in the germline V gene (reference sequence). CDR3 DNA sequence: TGTGCCAGCAGCTTGGGCGGGGTCGGTGGGTATTCACCCCTCCACTTT. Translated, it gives CASSLGGVGGYSPLHF.

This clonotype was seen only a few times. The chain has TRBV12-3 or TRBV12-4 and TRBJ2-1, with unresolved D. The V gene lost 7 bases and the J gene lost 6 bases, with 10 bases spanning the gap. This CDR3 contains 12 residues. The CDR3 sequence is CASMQESNEQFF. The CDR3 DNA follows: TGTGCCAGCATGCAAGAGAGCAATGAGCAGTTCTTC.

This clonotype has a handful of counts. The CDR3 DNA is TGTGCCAGCAGGTCCATCACCGGGGAGCTGTTTTTT. Protein sequence: CASRSITGELFF. The V and J genes are TRBV7-9 and TRBJ2-2; D is unresolved. Trimming shortened V by 6 bases and J by 4 bases, and 6 bases separated the two germline ends. The CDR3 contains 12 residues. The germline V gene encodes CDR1 SEHNR and CDR2 FQNEAQ (reference sequence). Using reference TRBV7-9 and TRBJ2-2 for the parts outside the CDR3, the full variable domain is DTGVSQNPRHKITKRGQNVTFRCDPISEHNRLYWYRQTLGQGPEFLTYFQNEAQLEKSRLLSDRFSAERPKGSFSTLEIQRTEQGDSAMYLCASRSITGELFFGEGSRLTVL.

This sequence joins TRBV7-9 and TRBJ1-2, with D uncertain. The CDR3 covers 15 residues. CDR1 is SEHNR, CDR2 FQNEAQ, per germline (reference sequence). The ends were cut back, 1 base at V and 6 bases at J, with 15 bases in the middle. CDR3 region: CASSLVALMPHGYTF. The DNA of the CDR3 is TGTGCCAGCAGCTTAGTCGCCCTGATGCCTCATGGCTACACCTTC. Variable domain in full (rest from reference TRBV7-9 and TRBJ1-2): DTGVSQNPRHKITKRGQNVTFRCDPISEHNRLYWYRQTLGQGPEFLTYFQNEAQLEKSRLLSDRFSAERPKGSFSTLEIQRTEQGDSAMYLCASSLVALMPHGYTFGSGTRLTVV.

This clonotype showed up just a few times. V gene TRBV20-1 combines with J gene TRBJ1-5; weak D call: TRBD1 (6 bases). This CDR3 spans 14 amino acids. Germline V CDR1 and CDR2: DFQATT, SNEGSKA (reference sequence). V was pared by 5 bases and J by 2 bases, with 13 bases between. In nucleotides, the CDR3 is TGCAGTGCTGAGGGGGGGTTAGGCAATCAGCCCCAGCATTTT. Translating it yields CSAEGGLGNQPQHF.

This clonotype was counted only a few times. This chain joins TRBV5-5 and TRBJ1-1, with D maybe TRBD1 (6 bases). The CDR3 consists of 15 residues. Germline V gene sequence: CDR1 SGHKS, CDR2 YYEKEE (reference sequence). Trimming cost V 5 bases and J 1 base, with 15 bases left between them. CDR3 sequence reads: CASSPHGTRNTEAFF. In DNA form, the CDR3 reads TGTGCCAGCAGTCCACATGGGACACGGAACACTGAAGCTTTCTTT. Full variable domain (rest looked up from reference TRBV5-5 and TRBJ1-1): DAGVTQSPTHLIKTRGQQVTLRCSPISGHKSVSWYQQVLGQGPQFIFQYYEKEERGRGNFPDRFSARQFPNYSSELNVNALLLGDSALYLCASSPHGTRNTEAFFGQGTRLTVV.

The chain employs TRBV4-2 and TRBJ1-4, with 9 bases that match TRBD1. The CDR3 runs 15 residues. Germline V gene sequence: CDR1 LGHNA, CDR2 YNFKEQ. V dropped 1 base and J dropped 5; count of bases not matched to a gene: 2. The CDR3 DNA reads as TGTGCCAGCAGCCAAGGCGGACAGGGGAATGAAAAACTGTTTTTT. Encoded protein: CASSQGGQGNEKLFF.

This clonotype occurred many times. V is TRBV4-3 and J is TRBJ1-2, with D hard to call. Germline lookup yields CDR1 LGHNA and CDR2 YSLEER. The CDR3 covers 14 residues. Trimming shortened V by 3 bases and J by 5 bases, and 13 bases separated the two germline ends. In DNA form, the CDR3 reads TGCGCCAGCAGCCAGGATCGGGAGCCTTATGGCTACACCTTC. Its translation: CASSQDREPYGYTF.

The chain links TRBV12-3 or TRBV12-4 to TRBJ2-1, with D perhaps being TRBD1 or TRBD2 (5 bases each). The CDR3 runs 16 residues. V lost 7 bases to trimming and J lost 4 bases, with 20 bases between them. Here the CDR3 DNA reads TGTGCCAGCACCCCTCGGAAGGGGACGGGATACAATGAGCAGTTCTTC. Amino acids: CASTPRKGTGYNEQFF.

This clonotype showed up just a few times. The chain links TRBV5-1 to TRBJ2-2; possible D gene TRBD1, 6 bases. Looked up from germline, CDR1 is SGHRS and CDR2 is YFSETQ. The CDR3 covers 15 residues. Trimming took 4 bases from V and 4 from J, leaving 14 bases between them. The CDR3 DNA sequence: TGCGCCAGCAGCCCTTTACAGGGAAGCACCGGGGAGCTGTTTTTT. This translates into CASSPLQGSTGELFF.

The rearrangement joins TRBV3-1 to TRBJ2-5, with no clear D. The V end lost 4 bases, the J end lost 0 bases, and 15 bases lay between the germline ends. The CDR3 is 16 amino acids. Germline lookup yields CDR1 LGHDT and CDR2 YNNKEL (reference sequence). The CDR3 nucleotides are TGTGCCAGCAGCCTTGACCTCGGGCACTACCAAGAGACCCAGTACTTC. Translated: CASSLDLGHYQETQYF.

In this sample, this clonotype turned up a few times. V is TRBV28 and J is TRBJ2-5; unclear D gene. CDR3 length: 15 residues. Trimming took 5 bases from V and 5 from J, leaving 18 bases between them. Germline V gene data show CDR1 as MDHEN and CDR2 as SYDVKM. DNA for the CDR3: TGTGCCAGCAGTCTGCGGTCGTCTTTCACGGAGACCCAGTACTTC. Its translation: CASSLRSSFTETQYF.

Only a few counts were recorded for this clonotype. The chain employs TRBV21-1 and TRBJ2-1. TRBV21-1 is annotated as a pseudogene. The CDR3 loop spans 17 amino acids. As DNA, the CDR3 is TGTGCCAGCAGCTCTCACACGGGTTGGCCGTTCTACAATGAGCAGTTCTTC. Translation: CASSSHTGWPFYNEQFF.

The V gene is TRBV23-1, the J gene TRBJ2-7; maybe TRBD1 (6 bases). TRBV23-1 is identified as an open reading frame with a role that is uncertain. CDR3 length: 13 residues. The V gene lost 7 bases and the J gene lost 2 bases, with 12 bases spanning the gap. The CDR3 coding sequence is TGCGCCAGCACCAGGACAGCCACCTACGAGCAGTACGTC. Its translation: CASTRTATYEQYV.

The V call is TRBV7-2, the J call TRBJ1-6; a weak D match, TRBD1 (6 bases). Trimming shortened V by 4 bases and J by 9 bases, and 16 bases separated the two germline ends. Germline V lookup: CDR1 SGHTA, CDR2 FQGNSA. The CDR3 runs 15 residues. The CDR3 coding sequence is TGTGCCAGCAGCTCCTCTAACGGACAGAGTTCACCCCTCCACTTT. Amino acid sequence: CASSSSNGQSSPLHF.

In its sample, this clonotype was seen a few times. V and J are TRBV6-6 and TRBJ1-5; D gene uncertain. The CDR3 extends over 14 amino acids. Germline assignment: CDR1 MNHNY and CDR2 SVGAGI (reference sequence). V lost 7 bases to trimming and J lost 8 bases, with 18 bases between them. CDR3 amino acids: CASNPWLTGEPQHF. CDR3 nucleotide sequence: TGTGCCAGCAACCCCTGGCTTACCGGGGAGCCCCAGCATTTT.

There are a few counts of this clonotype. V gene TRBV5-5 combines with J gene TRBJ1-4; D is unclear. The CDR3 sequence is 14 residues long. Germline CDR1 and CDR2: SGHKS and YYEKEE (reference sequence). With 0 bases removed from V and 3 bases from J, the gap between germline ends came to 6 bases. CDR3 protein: CASSLGAPNEKLFF. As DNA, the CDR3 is TGTGCCAGCAGCTTGGGGGCGCCTAATGAAAAACTGTTTTTT.

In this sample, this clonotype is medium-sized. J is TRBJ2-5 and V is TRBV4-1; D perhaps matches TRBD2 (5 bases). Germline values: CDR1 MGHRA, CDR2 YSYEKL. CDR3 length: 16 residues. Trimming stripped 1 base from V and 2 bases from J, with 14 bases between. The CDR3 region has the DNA TGCGCCAGCAGCCAAGGCGCCGGGATCACACAAGAGACCCAGTACTTC. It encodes CASSQGAGITQETQYF.

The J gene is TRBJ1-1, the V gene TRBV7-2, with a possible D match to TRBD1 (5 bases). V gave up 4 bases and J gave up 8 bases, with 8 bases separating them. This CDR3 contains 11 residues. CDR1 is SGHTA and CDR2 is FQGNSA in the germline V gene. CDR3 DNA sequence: TGTGCCAGCAGCTGGGGACTCGAAGCTTTCTTT. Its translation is CASSWGLEAFF.

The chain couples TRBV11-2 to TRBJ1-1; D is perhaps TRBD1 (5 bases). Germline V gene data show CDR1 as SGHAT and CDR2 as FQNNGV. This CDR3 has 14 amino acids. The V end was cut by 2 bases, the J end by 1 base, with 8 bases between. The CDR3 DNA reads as TGTGCCAGCAGCTTAAGGGGACCGAACACTGAAGCTTTCTTT. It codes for CASSLRGPNTEAFF. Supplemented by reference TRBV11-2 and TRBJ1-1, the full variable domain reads EAGVAQSPRYKIIEKRQSVAFWCNPISGHATLYWYQQILGQGPKLLIQFQNNGVVDDSQLPKDRFSAERLKGVDSTLKIQPAKLEDSAVYLCASSLRGPNTEAFFGQGTRLTVV.